This T cell receptor beta chain emerged from a study of blood T cell repertoires in COVID-19. The CDR3 contains 14 residues. In germline, CDR1 is MDHEN, CDR2 SYDVKM. The ends were cut back, 2 bases at V and 8 bases at J, with 13 bases in the middle. Using immunoSEQ multiplex PCR, the repertoire was profiled, and TCRdb retains in-frame clones only, with some absent. Counted here are about 120,000 clones, 80% to 90% occurring once; the ten biggest clones make up around 30%. The sample taken for sequencing was peripheral blood. The chain carries TRBV28 and TRBJ2-1; a weak D match, TRBD1 (5 bases). This receptor was identified in a man aged 65 to 79 with active or convalescent COVID-19. CDR3 region: CASSLGSPGYEQFF. In DNA form, the CDR3 reads TGTGCCAGCAGTTTAGGCAGCCCAGGGTATGAGCAGTTCTTC.